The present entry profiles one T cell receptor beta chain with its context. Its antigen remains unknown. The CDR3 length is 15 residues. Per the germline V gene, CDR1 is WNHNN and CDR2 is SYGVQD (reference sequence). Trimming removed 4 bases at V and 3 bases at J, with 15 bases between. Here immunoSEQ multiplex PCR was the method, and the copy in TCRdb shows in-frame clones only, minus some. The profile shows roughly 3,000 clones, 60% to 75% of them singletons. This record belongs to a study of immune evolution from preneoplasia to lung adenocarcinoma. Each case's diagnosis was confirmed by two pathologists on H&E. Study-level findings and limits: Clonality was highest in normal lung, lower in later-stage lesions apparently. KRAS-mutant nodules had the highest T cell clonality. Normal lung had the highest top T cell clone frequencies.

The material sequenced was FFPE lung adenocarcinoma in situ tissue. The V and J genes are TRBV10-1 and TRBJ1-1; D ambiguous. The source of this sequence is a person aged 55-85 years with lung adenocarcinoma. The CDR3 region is CASSATAGFDTEAFF. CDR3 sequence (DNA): TGCGCCAGCAGTGCGACCGCGGGGTTCGACACTGAAGCTTTCTTT.